This TCR beta chain was sequenced for a study of blood T cell repertoires in COVID-19. TCRdb keeps only in-frame clones here, not all; method: immunoSEQ multiplex PCR. The table has approximately 200,000 clones, under 85% seen once. The length of the CDR3 is 16 residues. Unmatched junction bases numbered 10, after V lost 0 bases and J lost 7 bases. Germline lookup yields CDR1 LGHNA and CDR2 YSLEER. Sequencing was done on a sample of PBMCs or T cells enriched from blood (not recorded which). The TCR comes from a man aged 60 to 69 who had recovered from COVID-19. The rearrangement uses TRBV4-3 and TRBJ1-2, with 8 bases fitting TRBD1. CDR3 residues: CASSQDTARGRGGYTF. The CDR3 DNA sequence: TGCGCCAGCAGCCAAGATACGGCCAGGGGGCGTGGTGGCTACACCTTC.